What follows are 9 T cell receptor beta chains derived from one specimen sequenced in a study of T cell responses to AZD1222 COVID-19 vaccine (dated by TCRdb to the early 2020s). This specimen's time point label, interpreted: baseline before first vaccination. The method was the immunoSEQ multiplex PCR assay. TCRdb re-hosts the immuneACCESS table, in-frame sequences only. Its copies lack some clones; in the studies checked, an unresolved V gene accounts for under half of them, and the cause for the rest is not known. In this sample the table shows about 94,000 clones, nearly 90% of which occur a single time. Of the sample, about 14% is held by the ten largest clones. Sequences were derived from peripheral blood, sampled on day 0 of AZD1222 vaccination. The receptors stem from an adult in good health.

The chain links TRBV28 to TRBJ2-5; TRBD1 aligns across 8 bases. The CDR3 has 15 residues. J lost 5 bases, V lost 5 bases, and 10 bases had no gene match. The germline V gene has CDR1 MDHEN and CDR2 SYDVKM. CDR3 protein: CASSITPGGRETQYF. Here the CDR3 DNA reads TGTGCCAGCAGTATAACCCCAGGGGGCCGGGAGACCCAGTACTTC.

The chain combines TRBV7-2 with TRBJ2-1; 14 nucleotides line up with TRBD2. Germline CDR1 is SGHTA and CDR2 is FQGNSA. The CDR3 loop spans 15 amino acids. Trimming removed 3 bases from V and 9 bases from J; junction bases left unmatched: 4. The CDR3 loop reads CASSLTSGGAGEQFF. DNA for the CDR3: TGTGCCAGCAGCTTGACTAGCGGGGGGGCGGGTGAGCAGTTCTTC.

The CDR3 protein is CASSLKGEGSYEQYF. CDR3 in DNA: TGTGCCAGCAGCCTCAAGGGGGAGGGTTCCTACGAGCAGTACTTC. V gene TRBV6-5 combines with J gene TRBJ2-7; D possibly corresponds to TRBD2 (7 bases). The V and J ends lost 6 bases and 1 base respectively, with 16 bases between them. Germline CDR1 reads MNHEY; CDR2 reads SVGAGI. The length of the CDR3 is 15 residues.

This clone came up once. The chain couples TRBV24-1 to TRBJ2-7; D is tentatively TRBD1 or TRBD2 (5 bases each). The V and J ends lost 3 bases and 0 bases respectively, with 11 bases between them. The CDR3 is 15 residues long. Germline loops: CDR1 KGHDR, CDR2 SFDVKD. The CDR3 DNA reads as TGTGCCACCAGTGATCCCCGGGACGGCTCCTACGAGCAGTACTTC. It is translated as CATSDPRDGSYEQYF.

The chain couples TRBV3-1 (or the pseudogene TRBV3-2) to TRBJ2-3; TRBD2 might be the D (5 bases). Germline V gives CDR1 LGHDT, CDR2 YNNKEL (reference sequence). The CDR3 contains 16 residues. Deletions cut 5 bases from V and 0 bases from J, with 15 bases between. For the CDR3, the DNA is TGTGCCAGCAGCGACCCCCGAGGGCCTAGCACAGATACGCAGTATTTT. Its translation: CASSDPRGPSTDTQYF.

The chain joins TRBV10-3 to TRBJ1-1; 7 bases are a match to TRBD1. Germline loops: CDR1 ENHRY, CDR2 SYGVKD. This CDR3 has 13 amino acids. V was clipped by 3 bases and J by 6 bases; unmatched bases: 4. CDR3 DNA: TGTGCCATCAGTGAAGGGACAGCCGCTGAAGCTTTCTTT. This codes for CAISEGTAAEAFF.

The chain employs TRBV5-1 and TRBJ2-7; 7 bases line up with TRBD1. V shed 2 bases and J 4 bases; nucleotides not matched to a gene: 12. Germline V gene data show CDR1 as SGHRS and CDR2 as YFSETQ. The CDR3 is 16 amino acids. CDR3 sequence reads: CASSFRAGGSMYEQYF. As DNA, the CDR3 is TGCGCCAGCAGCTTCCGGGCAGGGGGATCTATGTACGAGCAGTACTTC.

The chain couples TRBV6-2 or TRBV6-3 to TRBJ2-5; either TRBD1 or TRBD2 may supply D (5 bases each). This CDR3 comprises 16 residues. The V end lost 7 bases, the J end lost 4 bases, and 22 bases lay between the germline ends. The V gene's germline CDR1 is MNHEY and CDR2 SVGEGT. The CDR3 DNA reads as TGTGCCAGCACCCCTTCCGCCCGGGACGGAGGAGAGACCCAGTACTTC. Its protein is CASTPSARDGGETQYF.

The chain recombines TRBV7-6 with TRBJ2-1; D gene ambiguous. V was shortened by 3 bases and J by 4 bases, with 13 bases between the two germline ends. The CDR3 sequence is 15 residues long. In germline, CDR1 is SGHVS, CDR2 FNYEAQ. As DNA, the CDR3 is TGTGCCAGCAGCTTCCAGCAGACCCGTTACAATGAGCAGTTCTTC. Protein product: CASSFQQTRYNEQFF.